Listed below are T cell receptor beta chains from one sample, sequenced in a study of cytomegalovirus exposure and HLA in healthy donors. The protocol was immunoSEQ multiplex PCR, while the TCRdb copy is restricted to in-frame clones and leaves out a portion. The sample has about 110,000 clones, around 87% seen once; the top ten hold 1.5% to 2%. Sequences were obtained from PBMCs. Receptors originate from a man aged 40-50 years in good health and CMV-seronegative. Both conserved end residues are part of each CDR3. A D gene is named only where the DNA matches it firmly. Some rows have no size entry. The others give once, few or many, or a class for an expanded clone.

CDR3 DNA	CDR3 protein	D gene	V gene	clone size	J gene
TGTGCCAGCAGCTTAGGTCAGGGAATCTCACCCCTCCACTTT	CASSLGQGISPLHF	-	TRBV7-2	-	TRBJ1-6
TGTGCCAGCAGTTCAGGCAGGGTACCTAATGAAAAACTGTTTTTT	CASSSGRVPNEKLFF	-	TRBV27	-	TRBJ1-4
TGTGCCACCCGGACAGTATATAATTCACCCCTCCACTTT	CATRTVYNSPLHF	-	TRBV27	-	TRBJ1-6
TGTGCCAGTAGTACGGGAGGGCCTGAAGCTTTCTTT	CASSTGGPEAFF	-	TRBV19	-	TRBJ1-1
TGTGCCAGCTCACCCGTCCCCCCTGACGGAGCCTACGAGCAGTACTTC	CASSPVPPDGAYEQYF	-	TRBV18	-	TRBJ2-7
TGTGCCAGCAGCCTACTTCCGGACAGTACCATGAACACTGAAGCTTTCTTT	CASSLLPDSTMNTEAFF	-	TRBV9	-	TRBJ1-1
TGTGCCAGCAAAGAGGACATGAAAAATCAGCCCCAGCATTTT	CASKEDMKNQPQHF	-	TRBV2	-	TRBJ1-5
TGTGCCAGCAGCGTAGCCAGCCGAAAGGTAACGGACTGGCGAGCGAGCTGGGACTATGGCTACACCTTC	CASSVASRKVTDWRASWDYGYTF	-	TRBV9	few	TRBJ1-2
TGCGCCAGCAGAGTTATCCAGGGCGGCTACACCTTC	CASRVIQGGYTF	-	TRBV5-1	-	TRBJ1-2
TGTGCCAGCAGCCTCCTAGGGGGGGACACTGAAGCTTTCTTT	CASSLLGGDTEAFF	-	TRBV11-2	-	TRBJ1-1
TGTGCCAGCAGCTTACAAGGGGGGGATAGCAATCAGCCCCAGCATTTT	CASSLQGGDSNQPQHF	-	TRBV5-5	-	TRBJ1-5
TGTGCCAGCCTAGGGTTCAGGGAGGATCAGCCCCAGCATTTT	CASLGFREDQPQHF	-	TRBV28	-	TRBJ1-5
TGCGCCAGCAGCTTGGAGGGGGGGACCTACAATGAGCAGTTCTTC	CASSLEGGTYNEQFF	-	TRBV5-1	-	TRBJ2-1
TGTGCCACCAGCAGAGATAGTGTAACAACCGGAGGGACCCAGTACTTC	CATSRDSVTTGGTQYF	-	TRBV15	-	TRBJ2-5
TGTGCCAGCAGCCAGGAGTTTGGCGCGTGGGGACACGAGCAGTACTTC	CASSQEFGAWGHEQYF	-	TRBV4-2	once	TRBJ2-7
TGTGCCAGCTCACCAGAAACAGGGAATCAGCCCCAGCATTTT	CASSPETGNQPQHF	-	TRBV18	-	TRBJ1-5
TGTGCCAGCTCGGCGGGACAGTTGGCATTCACAGATACGCAGTATTTT	CASSAGQLAFTDTQYF	-	TRBV18	-	TRBJ2-3
TGCGCCAGCAGCCCCAAGCCCGATGAAAAACTGTTTTTT	CASSPKPDEKLFF	-	TRBV4-1	few	TRBJ1-4
TGTGCCAGCAGCTTAGTGGTTCCCTATCGGGGGTCGTACCAAGAGACCCAGTACTTC	CASSLVVPYRGSYQETQYF	-	TRBV7-8	-	TRBJ2-5
TGTGCCAGCAGCTTACAGGGAACAGATACGCAGTATTTT	CASSLQGTDTQYF	-	TRBV11-3	once	TRBJ2-3
TGCGCCAGTTCCGTGACAGGGGACTATGGCTACACCTTC	CASSVTGDYGYTF	TRBD1	TRBV5-1	once	TRBJ1-2
TGTGCCAGCAGCTCGACAGGGGTCCAGCCCCAGCATTTT	CASSSTGVQPQHF	TRBD1	TRBV5-5	-	TRBJ1-5
TGCGCCAGCAGCTTGGGGCAGGGTGGTAACACTGAAGCTTTCTTT	CASSLGQGGNTEAFF	-	TRBV5-1	few	TRBJ1-1
TGTGCCAGCAGCGCTAATGTGAACACTGAAGCTTTCTTT	CASSANVNTEAFF	-	TRBV7-3	-	TRBJ1-1
TGTGCCCAGGGGGAAAGGAACACTGAAGCTTTCTTT	CAQGERNTEAFF	TRBD1	TRBV6-6	-	TRBJ1-1
TGTGCCAGCAGTGACTCAGGGGATAATTCACCCCTCCACTTT	CASSDSGDNSPLHF	-	TRBV6-4	-	TRBJ1-6
TGCGCCAGCAGCCTCGGACAGGCTAGCACCGGGGAGCTGTTTTTT	CASSLGQASTGELFF	TRBD1	TRBV5-1	-	TRBJ2-2
TGCAGCGTTGAGGGGCCTCCGGCCTATGGCTACACCTTC	CSVEGPPAYGYTF	-	TRBV29-1	-	TRBJ1-2
TGTGCCAGCAGCTTAGACAGCGCCAATCAGCCCCAGCATTTT	CASSLDSANQPQHF	-	TRBV5-6	-	TRBJ1-5
TGTGCTAGCAGGGGGACTAGTACCAACGAGCAGTACTTC	CASRGTSTNEQYF	-	TRBV2	-	TRBJ2-7
TGTGCCAGCAGCCCTAGACAGGTCTCAAGGAACATTCAGTACTTC	CASSPRQVSRNIQYF	-	TRBV7-2	-	TRBJ2-4
TGCGCCAGCAGCTTGGTTCCAGGACAAGAGACCCAGTACTTC	CASSLVPGQETQYF	-	TRBV5-1	once	TRBJ2-5
TGTGCCAGCAGCCCCGGACAGAGAAGACTTACTGAAGCTTTCTTT	CASSPGQRRLTEAFF	-	TRBV11-2	-	TRBJ1-1
TGCGCCAGCAGCCCCGAGTCCTCCACAGATACGCAGTATTTT	CASSPESSTDTQYF	-	TRBV5-1	-	TRBJ2-3
TGTGCCAGCAGCTTAGCCGGCGGACAGGGGGCTGCTCAGCCCCAGCATTTT	CASSLAGGQGAAQPQHF	TRBD1	TRBV7-2	-	TRBJ1-5
TGTGCCAGCTCGCCCCTAAGCGGGGAGTACAATGAGCAGTTCTTC	CASSPLSGEYNEQFF	TRBD2	TRBV18	-	TRBJ2-1
TGTGCCAGTAGTTCTCGACAGCTCCCCTACAATGAGCAGTTCTTC	CASSSRQLPYNEQFF	-	TRBV19	-	TRBJ2-1
TGTGCCAGCACTAGGACAGGGGGCATATACGAGCAGTACTTC	CASTRTGGIYEQYF	TRBD1	TRBV6-1	-	TRBJ2-7
TGTGCCAGCAGCATACTAGCGGGGAGTAGCACAGATACGCAGTATTTT	CASSILAGSSTDTQYF	TRBD2	TRBV7-6	-	TRBJ2-3
TGTGCCAGCTCAATGGGGGGAACGCTGGGGGGGGCAATCACAGATACGCAGTATTTT	CASSMGGTLGGAITDTQYF	-	TRBV27	once	TRBJ2-3
TGCGCCAGCAGCCGGGGTGCGGAGACCCAGTACTTC	CASSRGAETQYF	-	TRBV5-1	-	TRBJ2-5
TGTGCCAGCAGCCCACAGGGCCCAGGACGTGGCTACACCTTC	CASSPQGPGRGYTF	-	TRBV28	-	TRBJ1-2
TGTGCCAGCAGCCCGAGTCCGAACACTGAAGCTTTCTTT	CASSPSPNTEAFF	-	TRBV7-9	-	TRBJ1-1
TGTGCCAGCACTGAGGGACTAGCGGCTAACAATGAGCAGTTCTTC	CASTEGLAANNEQFF	TRBD2	TRBV6-1	-	TRBJ2-1
TGTGCCAGCAGTTTGAGGGGGTGGGGGTTCCCTAACTATGGCTACACCTTC	CASSLRGWGFPNYGYTF	-	TRBV28	-	TRBJ1-2
TGTGCCAGCAGTATCACAGGGGACAATCAGCCCCAGCATTTT	CASSITGDNQPQHF	TRBD1	TRBV27	-	TRBJ1-5
TGTGCCAGCAGCTTGGGAGGGTTGGGAGAGACCCAGTACTTC	CASSLGGLGETQYF	TRBD2	TRBV7-2	-	TRBJ2-5
TGTGCCTGGAGGGCGCCCGGGGCCGGGGAGCTGTTTTTT	CAWRAPGAGELFF	-	TRBV30	-	TRBJ2-2
TGCAGCGTTGAACTGGACAGTCTCCTCTCTGGCTCTGGAAACACCATATATTTT	CSVELDSLLSGSGNTIYF	-	TRBV29-1	-	TRBJ1-3
-	CASSFGPGRNGNQPQHF	-	TRBV27	-	TRBJ1-5
TGTGCCAGTAGTATTCAAGGGGCTGGCTACACCTTC	CASSIQGAGYTF	-	TRBV19	-	TRBJ1-2
TGTGCCAGCAGTTTCCAGGGGGCGGGCAATCAGCCCCAGCATTTT	CASSFQGAGNQPQHF	TRBD1	TRBV27	-	TRBJ1-5
TGTGCCAGCATAAAATCCCGCGGTACCTTCCACGAGCAGTACTTC	CASIKSRGTFHEQYF	-	TRBV5-6	-	TRBJ2-7
TGTGCCAGCAGTGAAACCAGGGGCAATCAGCCCCAGCATTTT	CASSETRGNQPQHF	-	TRBV28	-	TRBJ1-5
TGCAGCGGGGCTAACACCGGGGAGCTGTTTTTT	CSGANTGELFF	-	TRBV29-1	once	TRBJ2-2
TGTGCCAGTAAGGGGACAGCGAACACCGGGGAGCTGTTTTTT	CASKGTANTGELFF	TRBD1	TRBV19	-	TRBJ2-2
TGCGCCAGCAGCTTGGCCAGCAGGGGCCTTGAGACCCAGTACTTC	CASSLASRGLETQYF	-	TRBV5-1	-	TRBJ2-5
TGCGCCAGCAGCCCGCGACTAGCGGGGTTGGGGGCCGGGGAGCTGTTTTTT	CASSPRLAGLGAGELFF	TRBD2	TRBV5-1	-	TRBJ2-2